This TCR beta chain comes out of a study of control samples from healthy donors and cancer patients (dated by TCRdb to about 2020). Trimming takes 1 base from V and 6 bases from J, and the germline ends sit 11 bases apart. The CDR3, from cysteine to phenylalanine, totals 14 residues. Only the CDR3 part of the read is kept: 42 bases, read in frame from the first base. CDR1 and CDR2 are read off the germline V gene as SGHTA and FQGNSA. Receptor amplification or capture employed the immunoSEQ multiplex PCR assay. Held by TCRdb, this immuneACCESS table contains in-frame sequences only and omits some clones. Under half of the omission traces to an unresolved V gene where checked; the cause of the rest is unknown. This sample is represented by 130,000 or so clones; roughly 94% of them were singletons. The top ten clonotypes cover 14% of the sample. On this clone: Its specific antigen is unknown. The record has no base qualities; no much larger clone is one base away.

This sequence was found in a man aged 55-75 years with colorectal cancer. The chain couples TRBV7-2 to TRBJ2-3; there is no confident call for the D gene. The sequencing sample was made of PBMCs. The DNA sequence follows: TGTGCCAGCAGCTTAGGGGGAAATCAGGATACGCAGTATTTT. The resulting protein is CASSLGGNQDTQYF.